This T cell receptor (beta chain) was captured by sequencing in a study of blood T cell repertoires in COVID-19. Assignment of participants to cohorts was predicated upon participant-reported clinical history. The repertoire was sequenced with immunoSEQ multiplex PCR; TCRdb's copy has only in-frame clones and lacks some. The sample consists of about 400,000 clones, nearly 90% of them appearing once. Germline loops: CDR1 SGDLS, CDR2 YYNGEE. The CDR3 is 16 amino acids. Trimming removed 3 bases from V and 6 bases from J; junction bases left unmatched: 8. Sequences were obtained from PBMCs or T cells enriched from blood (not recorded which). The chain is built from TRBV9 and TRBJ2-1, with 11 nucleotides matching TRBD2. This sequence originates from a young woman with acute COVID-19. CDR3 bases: TGTGCCAGCAGCGACATACTAGCGGGAGCCGGCAATGAGCAGTTCTTC. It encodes CASSDILAGAGNEQFF.